The 24 T cell receptor beta chains in this list originate from one sample, sequenced in a study of blood T cell repertoires in COVID-19. Produced via immunoSEQ multiplex PCR; TCRdb's table is partial and in-frame only. This table holds about 190,000 clones, roughly 80% found once. Sequenced input: peripheral blood. These receptors originate from a middle-aged woman with acute or convalescent COVID-19.

The chain uses TRBV24-1 and TRBJ2-1; maybe TRBD2 (6 bases). The length of the CDR3 is 17 residues. V was clipped by 2 bases and J by 0 bases, with 13 bases between them. In germline, CDR1 is KGHDR, CDR2 SFDVKD. This CDR3 is CATSDYRGTRSYNEQFF. The CDR3 region has the DNA TGTGCCACCAGTGATTATCGGGGGACCCGCTCCTACAATGAGCAGTTCTTC.

The V and J genes are TRBV11-3 and TRBJ1-1; D gene ambiguous. Germline V CDR1 and CDR2: SGHNT, YENEEA. CDR3 length: 13 amino acids. The CDR3 DNA reads as TGTCCACAAGGGAGAGGGAAACACACTGAAGCTTTCTTT. Protein product: CPQGRGKHTEAFF.

This clone was recorded once. The chain recombines TRBV7-9 with TRBJ2-5, with 8 bases identical to TRBD1. V lost 5 bases, J lost 4 bases, and 9 bases stayed unmatched. Germline CDR1 is SEHNR and CDR2 is FQNEAQ (reference sequence). The CDR3 totals 15 residues. The CDR3 DNA follows: TGTGCCAGCAGCCCGACCGGGACAGGACGAGAGACCCAGTACTTC. Encoded protein: CASSPTGTGRETQYF.

V usage is TRBV6-5 and J usage is TRBJ1-5, with no clear D. The CDR3 runs 13 residues. V lost 6 bases and J 6 bases, leaving 12 bases between the germline ends. Germline V gives CDR1 MNHEY, CDR2 SVGAGI. CDR3 residues: CASRVQVRQPQHF. In DNA form, the CDR3 reads TGTGCCAGCAGGGTTCAGGTCCGTCAGCCCCAGCATTTT.

This clone was observed a handful of times. V and J are TRBV15 and TRBJ2-5; the match to TRBD2 covers 7 bases. Germline V CDR1 and CDR2: LNHNV, YYDKDF (reference sequence). The V gene end was trimmed by 2 bases and the J gene end by 2 bases; junction bases not matched to a gene: 8. The CDR3 runs 16 residues. CDR3: CATSRRGAGVQETQYF. CDR3 sequence (DNA): TGTGCCACCAGCAGACGAGGGGCGGGAGTTCAAGAGACCCAGTACTTC.

The chain couples TRBV6-1 to TRBJ2-2, with D unresolved. This CDR3 contains 16 residues. The V gene lost 2 bases and the J gene lost 2 bases, with 12 bases spanning the gap. Germline CDR1 is MNHNS and CDR2 is SASEGT. CDR3 protein: CASSESSQVNTGELFF. CDR3 in DNA: TGTGCCAGCAGTGAATCCTCCCAGGTCAACACCGGGGAGCTGTTTTTT.

The chain combines TRBV29-1 with TRBJ2-3; 10 bases align to TRBD1. This CDR3 region has 14 residues. The V gene end was trimmed by 6 bases and the J gene end by 0 bases; junction bases not matched to a gene: 3. CDR1 and CDR2 (germline): SQVTM, ANQGSEA. The CDR3 here is CSVRTGGSTDTQYF. CDR3 sequence (DNA): TGCAGCGTGAGGACAGGGGGTAGCACAGATACGCAGTATTTT.

This clone has more than one count but fewer than ten. The V and J genes are TRBV28 and TRBJ1-5; 8 nucleotides agree with TRBD1. This CDR3 spans 16 amino acids. The trim removed 3 bases at V and 5 bases at J, leaving 9 bases unmatched. Per the germline V gene, CDR1 is MDHEN and CDR2 is SYDVKM. The CDR3 nucleotides are TGTGCCAGCAGTTTGGGGGATGGGACAGGCGATCAGCCCCAGCATTTT. Translating it yields CASSLGDGTGDQPQHF. The whole variable domain, filled in from reference TRBV28 and TRBJ1-5, reads DVKVTQSSRYLVKRTGEKVFLECVQDMDHENMFWYRQDPGLGLRLIYFSYDVKMKEKGDIPEGYSVSREKKERFSLILESASTNQTSMYLCASSLGDGTGDQPQHFGDGTRLSIL.

V is TRBV10-3 and J is TRBJ1-4, with D tentatively TRBD1 (5 bases). The CDR3 spans 15 residues. Germline V gene lookup returns CDR1 ENHRY and CDR2 SYGVKD. V lost 0 bases, J lost 5 bases, and 10 bases lay in between. The CDR3 reads CAISESPGGNEKLFF. The CDR3 nucleotides read TGTGCCATCAGTGAGTCACCGGGGGGAAATGAAAAACTGTTTTTT.

V is TRBV3-1 (or the pseudogene TRBV3-2) and J is TRBJ1-1, with D uncertain. CDR1 is LGHDT, CDR2 YNNKEL, per germline (reference sequence). The CDR3 runs 16 residues. V lost 4 bases and J lost 6, with 21 bases in between. This CDR3 is CASSPGGPGVLSEAFF. The CDR3 DNA follows: TGTGCCAGCAGCCCAGGAGGGCCGGGTGTTCTATCTGAAGCTTTCTTT.

The chain links TRBV18 to TRBJ2-7; 7 bases match TRBD2. The trim removed 6 bases at V and 2 bases at J, leaving 10 bases unmatched. Looked up from germline, CDR1 is KGHSH and CDR2 is LQKENI. The length of the CDR3 is 15 residues. CDR3 residues: CASSPFPGTTYEQYF. CDR3 sequence (DNA): TGTGCCAGCTCCCCCTTTCCAGGGACTACCTACGAGCAGTACTTC.

V gene TRBV11-3 combines with J gene TRBJ2-3; a possible D gene is TRBD2 (5 bases). Trimming removed 1 base from V and 0 bases from J, with 14 bases in between. The CDR3 consists of 17 residues. Germline CDR1 is SGHNT and CDR2 is YENEEA. Here the CDR3 DNA reads TGTGCCAGCAGCTTAGGTCTCGAGCGGAAAAGCACAGATACGCAGTATTTT. Its translation is CASSLGLERKSTDTQYF.

The genes are TRBV28 and TRBJ2-5; 9 positions match TRBD2. This CDR3 is 16 amino acids long. After removal of 6 bases from V and 0 bases from J, the junction contained 8 bases not matched to a gene. Germline CDR1 and CDR2: MDHEN and SYDVKM. The CDR3 DNA sequence: TGTGCCAGCAGGCCTACTAGCGGGCGCAACCAAGAGACCCAGTACTTC. Translated, it gives CASRPTSGRNQETQYF.

The chain combines TRBV5-6 with TRBJ2-5; D is perhaps TRBD1 (6 bases). The V gene's germline CDR1 is SGHDT and CDR2 YYEEEE. V was trimmed by 0 bases and J by 5 bases, leaving 8 bases between them. This CDR3 is 13 amino acids long. CDR3 DNA: TGTGCCAGCAGCTTGGTGGGGGCGGAGACCCAGTACTTC. Translation: CASSLVGAETQYF.

The chain carries TRBV13 and TRBJ2-7; a possible D gene is TRBD1 (5 bases). The CDR3 is 14 residues long. Between the trimmed V and J ends, which lost 5 bases and 3 bases, there was a span of 14 bases. Germline loops: CDR1 PRHDT, CDR2 FYEKMQ (reference sequence). The CDR3: CASSGPTELYEQYF. The CDR3 region has the DNA TGTGCCAGCAGCGGCCCGACAGAACTCTACGAGCAGTACTTC.

This chain connects TRBV28 to TRBJ1-4, with a possible D match to TRBD1 (6 bases). The germline V and J ends were trimmed by 1 base and 8 bases, with 14 bases remaining between them. In germline, CDR1 is MDHEN, CDR2 SYDVKM. The CDR3 runs 15 residues. The CDR3 coding sequence is TGTGCCAGCAGTTTATACAGGGTACCTAGCGAAAAACTGTTTTTT. Protein product: CASSLYRVPSEKLFF.

V usage is TRBV7-8 and J usage is TRBJ2-7; D is possibly TRBD1 (6 bases). Trimming took off 4 bases at V and 6 bases at J, with 13 bases between the two ends. Germline CDR1 and CDR2: SGHVS and FQNEAQ. This CDR3 contains 13 residues. The CDR3 coding sequence is TGTGCCAGCAGCTATACAGGGAGCGGCGAGCAGTACTTC. Amino acid sequence: CASSYTGSGEQYF.

The V gene is TRBV6-5, the J gene TRBJ1-5, with 7 bases fitting TRBD1. The V gene's germline CDR1 is MNHEY and CDR2 SVGAGI. This CDR3 contains 15 residues. V dropped 2 bases and J dropped 1; count of bases not matched to a gene: 2. The CDR3 DNA sequence: TGTGCCAGCAGTTACACGACAGGGAGCAATCAGCCCCAGCATTTT. The encoded protein is CASSYTTGSNQPQHF.

The chain uses TRBV3-1 (or the pseudogene TRBV3-2) and TRBJ2-3; TRBD2 aligns across 8 bases. The CDR3 loop spans 16 amino acids. V shed 6 bases and J 8 bases; nucleotides not matched to a gene: 16. Germline V gives CDR1 LGHDT, CDR2 YNNKEL (reference sequence). CDR3 bases: TGTGCCAGCAGTCCAAGATACACTAGCGGTTTTGGTACGCAGTATTTT. As protein: CASSPRYTSGFGTQYF.

This sequence joins TRBV4-1 and TRBJ2-2; 8 nucleotides match TRBD2. The CDR3 has 15 amino acids. The J segment lost 6 bases and the V segment lost 3 bases, leaving 6 bases of the junction unmatched. Germline assignment: CDR1 MGHRA and CDR2 YSYEKL. The CDR3 DNA is TGCGCCAGCAGCCAGAGCGGGAGTTTGGCCGGGGAGCTGTTTTTT. This codes for CASSQSGSLAGELFF.

The chain links TRBV7-6 to TRBJ2-3, with TRBD1 matching 8 bases. The ends lost 5 bases at V and 14 bases at J; junction bases unmatched: 12. The CDR3 runs 13 residues. CDR1 and CDR2 from the germline V gene are SGHVS and FNYEAQ. This CDR3 is CASSDFRTGLLYF. CDR3 nucleotide sequence: TGTGCCAGCAGCGACTTTCGGACAGGGCTTTTGTATTTT.

This chain joins TRBV11-2 and TRBJ2-3; a possible D gene is TRBD2 (5 bases). The CDR3 loop spans 13 amino acids. Trimming took off 5 bases at V and 6 bases at J, with 12 bases between the two ends. Germline values: CDR1 SGHAT, CDR2 FQNNGV. CDR3 region: CASSLPDSDTQYF. CDR3 DNA sequence: TGTGCCAGCAGCCTACCGGACTCGGATACGCAGTATTTT.

The chain uses TRBV28 and TRBJ1-6, with D tentatively TRBD1 (6 bases). The CDR3 length is 15 residues. The V end lost 6 bases, the J end lost 0 bases, and 9 bases lay between the germline ends. Germline CDR1 MDHEN, CDR2 SYDVKM. The CDR3: CASSMDSSYNSPLHF. CDR3 sequence (DNA): TGTGCCAGCAGCATGGACAGCTCCTATAATTCACCCCTCCACTTT.

J is TRBJ2-3 and V is TRBV11-3; D is perhaps TRBD2 (6 bases). The V end was cut by 5 bases, the J end by 7 bases, with 13 bases between. This CDR3 spans 13 amino acids. Germline CDR1 is SGHNT and CDR2 is YENEEA. CDR3 amino acids: CASSHRDWHTQYF. The CDR3 DNA sequence: TGTGCCAGCAGCCACCGGGACTGGCATACGCAGTATTTT. Full variable domain (outside the CDR3, taken from reference TRBV11-3 and TRBJ2-3): EAGVVQSPRYKIIEKKQPVAFWCNPISGHNTLYWYLQNLGQGPELLIRYENEEAVDDSQLPKDRFSAERLKGVDSTLKIQPAELGDSAVYLCASSHRDWHTQYFGPGTRLTVL.